Listed below are T cell receptor beta chains from one sample, sequenced in a study of blood T cell repertoires in COVID-19. Data came from immunoSEQ multiplex PCR; TCRdb stores just in-frame clones and leaves some out. The sample has about 150,000 clones; approximately 80% are singletons. Sequences were obtained from peripheral blood. Receptors originate from a woman aged 80 or older with COVID-19, enrolled during active disease. The CDR3 runs from the conserved cysteine through the conserved F or W. A D gene is named only where the DNA matches it firmly. The listing skips clone size in some rows; elsewhere it reads once, few, many or a size class.

CDR3aa: CASSDPDRGSHGYTF
CDR3nt: TGTGCCAGCAGCGATCCGGACAGGGGATCCCATGGCTACACCTTC
j_gene: TRBJ1-2
v_gene: TRBV9
abundance: -
d_gene: TRBD1

CDR3aa: CASSYFSRGSNQPQHF
CDR3nt: TGTGCCAGCAGTTACTTCTCCAGGGGATCAAATCAGCCCCAGCATTTT
j_gene: TRBJ1-5
v_gene: TRBV6-5
abundance: -
d_gene: -

CDR3aa: CASSLGRGREAFF
CDR3nt: TGTGCCAGCAGCTTAGGGAGGGGCCGTGAAGCTTTCTTT
j_gene: TRBJ1-1
v_gene: TRBV7-3
abundance: -
d_gene: -

CDR3aa: CASSPGRTGYEQYF
CDR3nt: TGTGCCAGCTCACCGGGACGAACAGGGTACGAGCAGTACTTC
j_gene: TRBJ2-7
v_gene: TRBV18
abundance: -
d_gene: -

CDR3aa: CASSLGARDTQYF
CDR3nt: TGTGCCAGCAGCTTAGGGGCCCGGGATACGCAGTATTTT
j_gene: TRBJ2-3
v_gene: TRBV11-2
abundance: -
d_gene: -

CDR3aa: CASSDSPRGYTF
CDR3nt: TGTGCCAGCAGCGACTCCCCCCGTGGCTACACCTTC
j_gene: TRBJ1-2
v_gene: TRBV2
abundance: few
d_gene: -

CDR3aa: CASRWGGAGNEQFF
CDR3nt: TGTGCCAGCAGGTGGGGCGGGGCAGGGAATGAGCAGTTCTTC
j_gene: TRBJ2-1
v_gene: TRBV5-8
abundance: few
d_gene: -

CDR3aa: CASTPGAGSNQPQHF
CDR3nt: TGTGCCAGCACCCCCGGTGCGGGGAGCAATCAGCCCCAGCATTTT
j_gene: TRBJ1-5
v_gene: TRBV7-8
abundance: few
d_gene: -

CDR3aa: CASTGGSGSYGYTF
CDR3nt: TGTGCCAGTACAGGGGGCAGTGGTTCTTATGGCTACACCTTC
j_gene: TRBJ1-2
v_gene: TRBV19
abundance: -
d_gene: TRBD1

CDR3aa: CASGLRDEQFF
CDR3nt: TGTGCTAGTGGCCTGAGGGATGAGCAGTTCTTC
j_gene: TRBJ2-1
v_gene: TRBV12-5
abundance: once
d_gene: -

CDR3aa: CASSPRIARSGELFF
CDR3nt: TGTGCCAGCAGTCCGCGGATAGCAAGATCCGGGGAGCTGTTTTTT
j_gene: TRBJ2-2
v_gene: TRBV6-5
abundance: -
d_gene: -

CDR3aa: CASSEAGHGGMGGYTF
CDR3nt: TGTGCCAGCAGTGAAGCGGGGCACGGGGGAATGGGGGGCTACACCTTC
j_gene: TRBJ1-2
v_gene: TRBV6-1
abundance: few
d_gene: -

CDR3aa: CASRDDSYNEQFF
CDR3nt: TGTGCCAGCCGGGATGACTCCTACAATGAGCAGTTCTTC
j_gene: TRBJ2-1
v_gene: TRBV19
abundance: -
d_gene: -

CDR3aa: CASTIQGFDQPQHF
CDR3nt: TGTGCCAGCACCATACAGGGGTTTGATCAGCCCCAGCATTTT
j_gene: TRBJ1-5
v_gene: TRBV2
abundance: -
d_gene: TRBD1

CDR3aa: CASSPRQAGAEAFF
CDR3nt: TGTGCCAGCAGCCCCAGACAAGCGGGTGCTGAAGCTTTCTTT
j_gene: TRBJ1-1
v_gene: TRBV3-1/TRBV3-2
abundance: -
d_gene: -

CDR3aa: CASSLGTPGDEQFF
CDR3nt: TGCGCCAGCAGCCTCGGGACACCTGGGGATGAGCAGTTCTTC
j_gene: TRBJ2-1
v_gene: TRBV5-1
abundance: once
d_gene: -

CDR3aa: CASSETGGGPQHF
CDR3nt: TGTGCCAGCAGTGAGACGGGAGGGGGGCCCCAGCATTTT
j_gene: TRBJ1-5
v_gene: TRBV6-4
abundance: once
d_gene: -

CDR3aa: CASSSRNQGEQYF
CDR3nt: TGTGCCAGCAGCTCAAGGAACCAGGGCGAGCAGTACTTC
j_gene: TRBJ2-7
v_gene: TRBV7-3
abundance: -
d_gene: -

CDR3aa: CASSNGDRSSYEQYF
CDR3nt: TGTGCCAGCAGCAACGGGGACAGGAGCTCCTACGAGCAGTACTTC
j_gene: TRBJ2-7
v_gene: TRBV7-9
abundance: -
d_gene: TRBD1

CDR3aa: CASSLQGGGNTIYF
CDR3nt: TGTGCCAGCAGCCTGCAGGGGGGTGGAAACACCATATATTTT
j_gene: TRBJ1-3
v_gene: TRBV7-9
abundance: -
d_gene: TRBD1

CDR3aa: CASSSLQGEPEKLFF
CDR3nt: TGTGCCAGCAGCTCGTTACAGGGGGAGCCTGAAAAACTGTTTTTT
j_gene: TRBJ1-4
v_gene: TRBV5-6
abundance: -
d_gene: TRBD1

CDR3aa: CASSQKTGVWYEQYF
CDR3nt: TGTGCCAGCAGCCAGAAGACAGGGGTATGGTACGAGCAGTACTTC
j_gene: TRBJ2-7
v_gene: TRBV3-1/TRBV3-2
abundance: -
d_gene: TRBD1

CDR3aa: CASSTGTGASGNTIYF
CDR3nt: TGCGCCAGCAGCACCGGGACAGGGGCCTCTGGAAACACCATATATTTT
j_gene: TRBJ1-3
v_gene: TRBV10-2
abundance: -
d_gene: TRBD1

CDR3aa: CASTTTPLASETQYF
CDR3nt: TGTGCCAGCACCACAACCCCCCTAGCGTCAGAGACCCAGTACTTC
j_gene: TRBJ2-5
v_gene: TRBV6-4
abundance: -
d_gene: -

CDR3aa: CASKQGAAGNTIYF
CDR3nt: TGTGCCAGCAAACAGGGCGCTGCTGGAAACACCATATATTTT
j_gene: TRBJ1-3
v_gene: TRBV28
abundance: -
d_gene: -

CDR3aa: CASSLAGQGLLEKLFF
CDR3nt: TGCGCCAGCAGCTTGGCAGGACAGGGCCTTTTGGAAAAACTGTTTTTT
j_gene: TRBJ1-4
v_gene: TRBV5-1
abundance: once
d_gene: TRBD1

CDR3aa: CASSTAVMQFF
CDR3nt: TGTGCCAGCAGTACGGCGGTAATGCAGTTCTTC
j_gene: TRBJ2-1
v_gene: TRBV6-5
abundance: -
d_gene: -

CDR3aa: CASSQEIGGSSYNEQFF
CDR3nt: TGTGCCAGCAGCCAAGAGATCGGGGGGAGCTCCTACAATGAGCAGTTCTTC
j_gene: TRBJ2-1
v_gene: TRBV3-1/TRBV3-2
abundance: -
d_gene: TRBD2

CDR3aa: CASSSGLAGGTGELFF
CDR3nt: TGTGCCAGCAGCTCCGGACTAGCGGGGGGCACCGGGGAGCTGTTTTTT
j_gene: TRBJ2-2
v_gene: TRBV5-4
abundance: once
d_gene: TRBD2

CDR3aa: CASSLSGMSNNEQFF
CDR3nt: TGTGCCAGCAGTCTCAGCGGGATGTCCAACAATGAGCAGTTCTTC
j_gene: TRBJ2-1
v_gene: TRBV2
abundance: -
d_gene: TRBD2

CDR3aa: CASSRPSGATSYEQYF
CDR3nt: TGTGCCAGCAGCCGCCCCAGCGGGGCCACCTCCTACGAGCAGTACTTC
j_gene: TRBJ2-7
v_gene: TRBV3-1/TRBV3-2
abundance: -
d_gene: TRBD2

CDR3aa: CASSIQYEQYF
CDR3nt: TGTGCCAGCAGTATCCAGTACGAGCAGTACTTC
j_gene: TRBJ2-7
v_gene: TRBV28
abundance: -
d_gene: -

CDR3aa: CASRGSGTGNQPQHF
CDR3nt: TGTGCCAGCAGGGGATCCGGGACAGGCAATCAGCCCCAGCATTTT
j_gene: TRBJ1-5
v_gene: TRBV6-6
abundance: -
d_gene: TRBD1

CDR3aa: CASSEQENYGYTF
CDR3nt: TGTGCCAGCAGCGAACAGGAAAATTATGGCTACACCTTC
j_gene: TRBJ1-2
v_gene: TRBV9
abundance: -
d_gene: -

CDR3aa: CSVQGTSYEQYF
CDR3nt: TGCAGCGTCCAGGGTACCTCCTACGAGCAGTACTTC
j_gene: TRBJ2-7
v_gene: TRBV29-1
abundance: few
d_gene: -

CDR3aa: CASREWDRGPEQYF
CDR3nt: TGTGCCAGCAGAGAATGGGACAGGGGGCCCGAGCAGTACTTC
j_gene: TRBJ2-7
v_gene: TRBV27
abundance: few
d_gene: TRBD1

CDR3aa: CASSLARPHTEAFF
CDR3nt: TGCGCCAGCAGCTTGGCTAGGCCTCACACTGAAGCTTTCTTT
j_gene: TRBJ1-1
v_gene: TRBV5-1
abundance: -
d_gene: -

CDR3aa: CAISEKGGDTEAFF
CDR3nt: TGTGCCATCAGTGAGAAAGGGGGGGACACTGAAGCTTTCTTT
j_gene: TRBJ1-1
v_gene: TRBV10-3
abundance: -
d_gene: -

CDR3aa: CATGTGWEPQHF
CDR3nt: TGTGCCACCGGGACAGGGTGGGAGCCCCAGCATTTT
j_gene: TRBJ1-5
v_gene: TRBV15
abundance: -
d_gene: TRBD1

CDR3aa: CASSLLTGVGSPLHF
CDR3nt: TGCGCCAGCAGCCTGCTAACAGGGGTCGGATCACCCCTCCACTTT
j_gene: TRBJ1-6
v_gene: TRBV4-1
abundance: few
d_gene: TRBD1

CDR3aa: CASRGDRLVGKLFF
CDR3nt: TGTGCCAGCAGGGGAGACAGGCTGGTCGGAAAACTGTTTTTT
j_gene: TRBJ1-4
v_gene: TRBV27
abundance: -
d_gene: -

CDR3aa: CASSPSSTGPRETQYF
CDR3nt: TGCGCCAGCAGCCCCTCCTCGACAGGGCCACGGGAGACCCAGTACTTC
j_gene: TRBJ2-5
v_gene: TRBV5-1
abundance: -
d_gene: TRBD1

CDR3aa: CASSMVRVDYGYTF
CDR3nt: TGTGCCAGCAGCATGGTCCGGGTAGACTATGGCTACACCTTC
j_gene: TRBJ1-2
v_gene: TRBV5-6
abundance: many
d_gene: -

CDR3aa: CASSLLATNEKLFF
CDR3nt: TGTGCCAGCAGCCTCCTGGCTACTAATGAAAAACTGTTTTTT
j_gene: TRBJ1-4
v_gene: TRBV3-1/TRBV3-2
abundance: -
d_gene: -

CDR3aa: CASSNESGETQYF
CDR3nt: TGTGCCAGCAGCAATGAATCAGGCGAGACCCAGTACTTC
j_gene: TRBJ2-5
v_gene: TRBV21-1
abundance: -
d_gene: -

CDR3aa: CASSQRLAGGNEQFF
CDR3nt: TGTGCCAGCAGCCAACGGCTAGCGGGAGGGAATGAGCAGTTCTTC
j_gene: TRBJ2-1
v_gene: TRBV7-3
abundance: -
d_gene: TRBD2

CDR3aa: CASSLDRLSVEQYF
CDR3nt: TGTGCCAGCAGCTTAGACAGGTTATCCGTCGAGCAGTACTTC
j_gene: TRBJ2-7
v_gene: TRBV11-2
abundance: few
d_gene: -

CDR3aa: CASSPSTGSNEQYF
CDR3nt: TGTGCCAGCTCACCGTCGACAGGGTCTAACGAGCAGTACTTC
j_gene: TRBJ2-7
v_gene: TRBV18
abundance: -
d_gene: TRBD1

CDR3aa: CASSQLGGNTEAFF
CDR3nt: TGTGCCAGCTCACAACTCGGCGGGAACACTGAAGCTTTCTTT
j_gene: TRBJ1-1
v_gene: TRBV18
abundance: -
d_gene: -

CDR3aa: CASSPPSGVYSGANVLTF
CDR3nt: TGTGCCAGCTCACCACCCTCAGGGGTTTACTCTGGGGCCAACGTCCTGACTTTC
j_gene: TRBJ2-6
v_gene: TRBV18
abundance: -
d_gene: -

CDR3aa: CAISRVAGNTEAFF
CDR3nt: TGTGCCATCAGTAGGGTGGCGGGGAACACTGAAGCTTTCTTT
j_gene: TRBJ1-1
v_gene: TRBV10-3
abundance: -
d_gene: -

CDR3aa: CATSRDGTGESPLHF
CDR3nt: TGTGCCACCAGCAGAGACGGGACAGGGGAATCACCCCTCCACTTT
j_gene: TRBJ1-6
v_gene: TRBV15
abundance: -
d_gene: TRBD1

CDR3aa: CASSPRTGDGGYTF
CDR3nt: TGTGCCAGCAGCCCACGGACAGGGGATGGTGGCTACACCTTC
j_gene: TRBJ1-2
v_gene: TRBV7-2
abundance: -
d_gene: TRBD1